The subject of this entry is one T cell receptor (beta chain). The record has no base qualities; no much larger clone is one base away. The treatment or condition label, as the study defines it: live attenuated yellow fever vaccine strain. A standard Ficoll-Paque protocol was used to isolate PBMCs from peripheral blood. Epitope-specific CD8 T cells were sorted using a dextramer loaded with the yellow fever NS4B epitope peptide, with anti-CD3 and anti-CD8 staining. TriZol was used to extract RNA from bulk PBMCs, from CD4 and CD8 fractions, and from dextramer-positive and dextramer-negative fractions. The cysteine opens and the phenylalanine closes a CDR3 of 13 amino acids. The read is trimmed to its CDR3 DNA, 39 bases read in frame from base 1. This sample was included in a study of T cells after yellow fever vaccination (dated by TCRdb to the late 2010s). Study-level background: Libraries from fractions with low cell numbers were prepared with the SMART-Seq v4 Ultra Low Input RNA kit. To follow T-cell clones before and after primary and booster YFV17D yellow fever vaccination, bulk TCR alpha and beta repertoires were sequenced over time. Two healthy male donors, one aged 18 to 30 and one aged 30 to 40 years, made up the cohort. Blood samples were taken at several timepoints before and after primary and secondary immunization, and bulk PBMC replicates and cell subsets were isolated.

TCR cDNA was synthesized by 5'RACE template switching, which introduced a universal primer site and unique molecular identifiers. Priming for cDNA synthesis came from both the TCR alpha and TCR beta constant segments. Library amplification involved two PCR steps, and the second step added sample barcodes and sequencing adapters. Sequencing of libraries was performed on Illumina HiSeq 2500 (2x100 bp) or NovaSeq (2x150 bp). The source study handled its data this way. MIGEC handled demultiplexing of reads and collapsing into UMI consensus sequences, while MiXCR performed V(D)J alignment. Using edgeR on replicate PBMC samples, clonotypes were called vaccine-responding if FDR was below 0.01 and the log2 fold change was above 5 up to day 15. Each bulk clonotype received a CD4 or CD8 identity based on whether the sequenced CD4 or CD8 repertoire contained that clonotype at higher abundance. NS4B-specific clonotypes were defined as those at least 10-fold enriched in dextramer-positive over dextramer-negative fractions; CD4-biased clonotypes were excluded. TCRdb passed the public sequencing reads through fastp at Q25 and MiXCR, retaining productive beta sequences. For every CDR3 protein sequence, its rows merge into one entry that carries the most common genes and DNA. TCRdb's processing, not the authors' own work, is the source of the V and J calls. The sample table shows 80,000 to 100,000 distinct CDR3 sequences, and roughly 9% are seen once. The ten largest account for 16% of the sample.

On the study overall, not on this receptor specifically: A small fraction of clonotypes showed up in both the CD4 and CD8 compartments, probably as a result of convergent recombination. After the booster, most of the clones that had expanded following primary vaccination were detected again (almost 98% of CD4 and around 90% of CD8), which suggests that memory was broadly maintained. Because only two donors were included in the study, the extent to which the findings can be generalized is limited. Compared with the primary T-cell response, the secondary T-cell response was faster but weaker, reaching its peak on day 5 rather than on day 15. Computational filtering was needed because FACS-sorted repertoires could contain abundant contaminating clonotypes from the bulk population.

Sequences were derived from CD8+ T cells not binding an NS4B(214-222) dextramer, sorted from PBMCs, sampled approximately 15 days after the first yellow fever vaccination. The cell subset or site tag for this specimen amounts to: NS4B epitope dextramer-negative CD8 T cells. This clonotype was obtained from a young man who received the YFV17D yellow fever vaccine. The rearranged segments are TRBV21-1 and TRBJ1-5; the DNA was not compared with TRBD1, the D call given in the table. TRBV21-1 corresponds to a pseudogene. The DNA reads TGTGCCAGCAAGGGGGAGTACAATCAGCCCCAGCATTTT. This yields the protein CASKGEYNQPQHF.